This T cell receptor (beta chain) appears in the sequencing data of a study of vaccination and CD4 T cells after COVID-19. There are 15 residues in the CDR3. Germline trimming cut 0 bases from V and 4 bases from J; bases unmatched to any gene: 7. Germline CDR1 and CDR2: DFQATT and SNEGSKA (reference sequence). About this clonotype itself: The antigen is not known.

Documented treatment: approximately nine-day PBMC culture with coronavirus spike peptide pools or control peptides (ViraFEST assay). Alongside around 10 IU/ml IL-2 and approximately 9.3 ug/ml peptide pools, PBMCs were cultured at 2 million to 2.5 million per well. Sequencing of cultured CD4+ T cell DNA used the Oncomine TCR Beta short-read assay. Genomic DNA from cultured CD4+ T cells was extracted. A single record per CDR3 protein comes from TCRdb applying MiXCR to the PCR reads. Of about 20,000 distinct CDR3 sequences detected, approximately 56% appear once; the ten largest clones hold approximately 9%.

The material was CD4+ T cells from blood, cultured in vitro, obtained after SARS-CoV-2 vaccination. The chain links TRBV20-1 to TRBJ2-3; 7 nucleotides align to TRBD2. This TCR was sampled from a human donor who had recovered from COVID-19. CDR3 protein: CSARDSAGAPDTQYF. CDR3 nucleotides: TGCAGTGCTAGAGATTCGGCGGGAGCCCCAGATACGCAGTATTTT.